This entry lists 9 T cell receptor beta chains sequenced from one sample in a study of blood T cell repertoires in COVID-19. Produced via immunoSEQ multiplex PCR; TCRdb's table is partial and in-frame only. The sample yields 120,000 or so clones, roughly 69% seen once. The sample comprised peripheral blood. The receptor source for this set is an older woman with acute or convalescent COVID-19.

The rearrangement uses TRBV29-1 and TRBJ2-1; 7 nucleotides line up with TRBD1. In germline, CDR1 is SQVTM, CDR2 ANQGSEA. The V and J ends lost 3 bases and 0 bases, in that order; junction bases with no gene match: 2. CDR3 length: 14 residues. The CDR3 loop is CSVEGQSSYNEQFF. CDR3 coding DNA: TGCAGCGTTGAGGGACAGAGCTCCTACAATGAGCAGTTCTTC.

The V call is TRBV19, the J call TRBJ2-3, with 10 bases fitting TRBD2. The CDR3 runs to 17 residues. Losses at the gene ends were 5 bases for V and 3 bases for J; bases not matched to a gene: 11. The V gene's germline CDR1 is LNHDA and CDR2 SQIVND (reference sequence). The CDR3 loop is CASSPLASGRDTDTQYF. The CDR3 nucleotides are TGTGCCAGTAGTCCCCTGGCTAGCGGGAGAGATACAGATACGCAGTATTTT.

The CDR3 loop is CASSLIGGTGGYNEQFF. In DNA form, the CDR3 reads TGCGCCAGCAGCTTGATCGGCGGGACAGGGGGATACAATGAGCAGTTCTTC. The chain uses TRBV5-1 and TRBJ2-1; 11 nucleotides agree with TRBD1. The V segment lost 1 base and the J segment 4 bases; nucleotides outside the gene matches: 7. Germline V gene sequence: CDR1 SGHRS, CDR2 YFSETQ. The CDR3 length is 17 residues.

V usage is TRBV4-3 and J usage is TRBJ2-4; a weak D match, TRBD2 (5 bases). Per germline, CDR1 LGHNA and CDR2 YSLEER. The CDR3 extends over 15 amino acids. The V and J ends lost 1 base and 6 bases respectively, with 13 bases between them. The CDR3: CASSQAEGRGNIQYF. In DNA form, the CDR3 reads TGCGCCAGCAGCCAAGCTGAGGGCCGTGGAAACATTCAGTACTTC.

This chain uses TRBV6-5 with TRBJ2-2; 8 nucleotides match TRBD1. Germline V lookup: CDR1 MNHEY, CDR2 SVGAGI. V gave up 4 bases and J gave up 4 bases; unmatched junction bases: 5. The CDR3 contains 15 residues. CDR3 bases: TGTGCCAGCAGTTCCGGACAGGGACCCACCGGGGAGCTGTTTTTT. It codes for CASSSGQGPTGELFF.

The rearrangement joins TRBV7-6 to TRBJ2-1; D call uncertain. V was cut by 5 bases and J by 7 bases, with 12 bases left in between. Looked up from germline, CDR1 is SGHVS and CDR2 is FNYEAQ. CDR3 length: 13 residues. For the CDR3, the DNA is TGTGCCAGCAGCCTTGGTCTAGGAAATGAGCAGTTCTTC. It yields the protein CASSLGLGNEQFF.

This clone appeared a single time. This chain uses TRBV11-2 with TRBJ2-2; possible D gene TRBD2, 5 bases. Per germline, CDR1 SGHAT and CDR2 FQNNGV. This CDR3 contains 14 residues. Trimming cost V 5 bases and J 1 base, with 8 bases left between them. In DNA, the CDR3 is TGTGCCAGCAGCCTCAGCGGGAACACCGGGGAGCTGTTTTTT. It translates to CASSLSGNTGELFF.

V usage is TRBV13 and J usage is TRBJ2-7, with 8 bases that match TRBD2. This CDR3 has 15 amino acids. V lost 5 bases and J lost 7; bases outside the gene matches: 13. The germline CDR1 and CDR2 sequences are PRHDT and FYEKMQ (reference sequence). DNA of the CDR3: TGTGCCAGCAGCGCGACCGGGACTAGGCGTCATGAGCAGTACTTC. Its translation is CASSATGTRRHEQYF.

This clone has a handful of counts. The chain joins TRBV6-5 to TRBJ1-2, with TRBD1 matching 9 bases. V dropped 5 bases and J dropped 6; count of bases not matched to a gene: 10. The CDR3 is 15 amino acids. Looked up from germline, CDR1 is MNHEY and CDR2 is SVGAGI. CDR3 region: CASSPDRGFENGYTF. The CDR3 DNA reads TGTGCCAGCAGTCCTGACAGGGGGTTTGAAAATGGCTACACCTTC.